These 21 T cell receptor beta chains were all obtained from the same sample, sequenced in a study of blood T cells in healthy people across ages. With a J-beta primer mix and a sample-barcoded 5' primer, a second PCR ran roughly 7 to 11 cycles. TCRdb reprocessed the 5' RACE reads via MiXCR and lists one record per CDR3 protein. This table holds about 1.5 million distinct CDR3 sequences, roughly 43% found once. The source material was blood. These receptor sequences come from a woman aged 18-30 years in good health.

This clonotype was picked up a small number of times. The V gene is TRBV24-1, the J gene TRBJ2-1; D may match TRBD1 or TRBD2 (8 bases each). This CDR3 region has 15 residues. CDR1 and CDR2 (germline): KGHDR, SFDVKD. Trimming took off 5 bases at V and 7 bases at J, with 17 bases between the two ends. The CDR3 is CATSGQGTRVNEQFF. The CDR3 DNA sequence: TGTGCCACCAGTGGACAGGGGACTAGGGTAAATGAGCAGTTCTTC.

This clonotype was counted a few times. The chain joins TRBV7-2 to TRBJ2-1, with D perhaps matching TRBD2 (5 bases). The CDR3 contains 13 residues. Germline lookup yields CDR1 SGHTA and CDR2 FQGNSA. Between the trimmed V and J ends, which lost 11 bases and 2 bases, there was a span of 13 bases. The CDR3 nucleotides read TGTGCCGCCACAGCGGCTACCTACAATGAGCAGTTCTTC. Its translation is CAATAATYNEQFF.

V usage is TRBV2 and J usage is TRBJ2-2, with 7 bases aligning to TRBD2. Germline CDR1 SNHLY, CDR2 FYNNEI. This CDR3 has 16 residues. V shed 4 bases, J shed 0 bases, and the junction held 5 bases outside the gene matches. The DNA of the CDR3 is TGTGCCAGCAGTGGGACTAGGTTCGCGAACACCGGGGAGCTGTTTTTT. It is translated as CASSGTRFANTGELFF.

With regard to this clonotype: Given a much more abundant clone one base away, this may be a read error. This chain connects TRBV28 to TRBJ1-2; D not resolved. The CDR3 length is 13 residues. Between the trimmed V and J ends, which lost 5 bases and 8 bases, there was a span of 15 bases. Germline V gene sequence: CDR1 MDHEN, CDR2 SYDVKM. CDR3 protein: CASSVTGVGGYTF. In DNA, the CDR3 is TGTGCCAGCAGTGTAACTGGCGTGGGCGGCTACACCTTC.

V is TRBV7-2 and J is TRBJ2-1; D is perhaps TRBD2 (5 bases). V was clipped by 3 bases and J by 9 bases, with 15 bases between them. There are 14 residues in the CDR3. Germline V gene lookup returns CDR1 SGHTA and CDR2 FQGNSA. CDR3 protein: CASSLGARLGEQFF. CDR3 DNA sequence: TGTGCCAGCAGCTTGGGAGCCCGCCTAGGTGAGCAGTTCTTC. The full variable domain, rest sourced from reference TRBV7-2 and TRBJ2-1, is GAGVSQSPSNKVTEKGKDVELRCDPISGHTALYWYRQSLGQGLEFLIYFQGNSAPDKSGLPSDRFSAERTGGSVSTLTIQRTQQEDSAVYLCASSLGARLGEQFFGPGTRLTVL.

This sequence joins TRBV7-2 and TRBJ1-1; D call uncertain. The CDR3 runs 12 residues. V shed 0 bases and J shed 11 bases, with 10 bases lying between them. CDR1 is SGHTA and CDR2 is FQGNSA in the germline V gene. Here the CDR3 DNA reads TGTGCCAGCAGCTTAGCAAGGGTGGAGGCTTTCTTT. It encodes CASSLARVEAFF.

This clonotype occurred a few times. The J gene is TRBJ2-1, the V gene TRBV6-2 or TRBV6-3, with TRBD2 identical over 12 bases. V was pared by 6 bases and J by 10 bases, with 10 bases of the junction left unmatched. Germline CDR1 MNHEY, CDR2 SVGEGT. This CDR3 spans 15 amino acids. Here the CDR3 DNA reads TGTGCCAGCAGGATTCGAGGACTAGCGGGACACGAGCAGTTCTTC. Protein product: CASRIRGLAGHEQFF.

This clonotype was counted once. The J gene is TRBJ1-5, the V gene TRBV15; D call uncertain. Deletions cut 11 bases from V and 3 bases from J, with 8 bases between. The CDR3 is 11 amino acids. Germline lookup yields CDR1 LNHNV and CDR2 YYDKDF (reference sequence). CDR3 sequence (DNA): TGTGCCGTCGGGCCCAATCAGCCCCAGCATTTT. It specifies CAVGPNQPQHF.

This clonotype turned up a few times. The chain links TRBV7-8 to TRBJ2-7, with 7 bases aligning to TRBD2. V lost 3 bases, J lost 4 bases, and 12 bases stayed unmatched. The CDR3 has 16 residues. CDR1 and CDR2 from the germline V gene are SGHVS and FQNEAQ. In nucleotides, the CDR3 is TGTGCCAGCAGCTTCTCCGGGGGGATCGTGGGTTACGAGCAGTACTTC. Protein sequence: CASSFSGGIVGYEQYF.

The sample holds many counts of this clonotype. The CDR3, as DNA: TGCAGTGCTACCAGTAATTCATGGGATTGGGGTGAGCAGTACTTC. Translation: CSATSNSWDWGEQYF. The V call is TRBV20-1, the J call TRBJ2-7; no clear D gene. Germline CDR1 and CDR2: DFQATT and SNEGSKA (reference sequence). The CDR3 is made up of 15 amino acids. Trimming removed 4 bases at V and 7 bases at J, with 23 bases between.

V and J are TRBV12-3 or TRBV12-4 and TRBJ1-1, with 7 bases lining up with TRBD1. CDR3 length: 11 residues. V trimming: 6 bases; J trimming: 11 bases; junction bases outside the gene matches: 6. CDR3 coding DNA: TGTGCCAGCAGCTCAGGGGGTCGTGCTTTCTTT. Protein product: CASSSGGRAFF.

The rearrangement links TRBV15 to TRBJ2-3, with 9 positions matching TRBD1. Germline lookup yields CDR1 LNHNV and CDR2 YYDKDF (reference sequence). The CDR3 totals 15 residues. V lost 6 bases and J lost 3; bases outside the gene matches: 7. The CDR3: CATSLQGARTDTQYF. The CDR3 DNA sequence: TGTGCCACCAGTTTACAGGGGGCGAGGACAGATACGCAGTATTTT.

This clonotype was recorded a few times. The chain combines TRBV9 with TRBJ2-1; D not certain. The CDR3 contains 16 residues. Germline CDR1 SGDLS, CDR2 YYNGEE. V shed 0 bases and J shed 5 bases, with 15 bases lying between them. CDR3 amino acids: CASSVAEPPPDNEQFF. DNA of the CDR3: TGTGCCAGCAGCGTAGCTGAGCCCCCTCCTGACAATGAGCAGTTCTTC.

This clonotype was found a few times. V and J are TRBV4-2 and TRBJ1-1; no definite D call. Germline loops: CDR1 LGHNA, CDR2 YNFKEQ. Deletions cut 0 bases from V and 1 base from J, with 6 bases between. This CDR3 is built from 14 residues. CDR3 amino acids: CASSQDMENTEAFF. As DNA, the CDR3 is TGTGCCAGCAGCCAAGATATGGAGAACACTGAAGCTTTCTTT.

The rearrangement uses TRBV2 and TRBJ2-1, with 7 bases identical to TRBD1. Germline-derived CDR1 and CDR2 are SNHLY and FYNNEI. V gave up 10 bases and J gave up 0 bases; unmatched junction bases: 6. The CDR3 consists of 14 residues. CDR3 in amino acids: CAKGQMNSYNEQFF. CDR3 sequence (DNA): TGTGCCAAGGGACAGATGAACTCCTACAATGAGCAGTTCTTC.

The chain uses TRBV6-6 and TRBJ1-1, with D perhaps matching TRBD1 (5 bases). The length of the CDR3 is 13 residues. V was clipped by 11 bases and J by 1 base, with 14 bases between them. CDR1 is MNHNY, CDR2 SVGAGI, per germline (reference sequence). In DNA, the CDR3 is TGTGCCGGGGCAAGGACGGCGAACACTGAAGCTTTCTTT. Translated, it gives CAGARTANTEAFF.

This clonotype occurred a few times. The CDR3 loop reads CSGKATDTQYF. CDR3 in DNA: TGCAGCGGGAAGGCCACAGATACGCAGTATTTT. This chain uses TRBV29-1 with TRBJ2-3, with D unclear. Germline values: CDR1 SQVTM, CDR2 ANQGSEA. The CDR3 runs 11 residues. The germline V and J ends were trimmed by 7 bases and 2 bases, with 7 bases remaining between them.

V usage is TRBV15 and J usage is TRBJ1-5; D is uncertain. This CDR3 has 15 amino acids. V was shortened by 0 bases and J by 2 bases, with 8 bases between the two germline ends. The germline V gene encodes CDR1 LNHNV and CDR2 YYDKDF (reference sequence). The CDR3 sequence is CATSRDSKRNQPQHF. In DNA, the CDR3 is TGTGCCACCAGCAGAGATAGTAAGCGCAATCAGCCCCAGCATTTT.

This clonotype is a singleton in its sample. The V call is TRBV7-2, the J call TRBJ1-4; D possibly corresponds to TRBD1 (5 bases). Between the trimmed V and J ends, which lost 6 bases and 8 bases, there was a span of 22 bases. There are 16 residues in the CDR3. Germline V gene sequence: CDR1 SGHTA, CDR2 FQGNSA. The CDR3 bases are TGTGCCAGCAGTGACAGACGGGCAGGTCGGGGCGAAAAACTGTTTTTT. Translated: CASSDRRAGRGEKLFF.

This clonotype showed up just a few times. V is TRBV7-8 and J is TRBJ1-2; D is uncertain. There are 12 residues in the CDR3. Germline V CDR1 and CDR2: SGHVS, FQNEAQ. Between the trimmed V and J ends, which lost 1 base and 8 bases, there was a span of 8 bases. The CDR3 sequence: CASSLVEGGYTF. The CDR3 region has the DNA TGTGCCAGCAGCTTAGTCGAAGGAGGCTACACCTTC.

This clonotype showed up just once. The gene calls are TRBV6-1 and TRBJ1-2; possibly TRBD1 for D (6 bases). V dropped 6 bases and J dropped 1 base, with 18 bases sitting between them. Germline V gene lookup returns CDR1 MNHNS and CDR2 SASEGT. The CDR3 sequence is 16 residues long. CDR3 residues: CASRKTVQGYNYGYTF. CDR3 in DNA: TGTGCCAGCAGGAAAACGGTACAGGGATATAACTATGGCTACACCTTC.